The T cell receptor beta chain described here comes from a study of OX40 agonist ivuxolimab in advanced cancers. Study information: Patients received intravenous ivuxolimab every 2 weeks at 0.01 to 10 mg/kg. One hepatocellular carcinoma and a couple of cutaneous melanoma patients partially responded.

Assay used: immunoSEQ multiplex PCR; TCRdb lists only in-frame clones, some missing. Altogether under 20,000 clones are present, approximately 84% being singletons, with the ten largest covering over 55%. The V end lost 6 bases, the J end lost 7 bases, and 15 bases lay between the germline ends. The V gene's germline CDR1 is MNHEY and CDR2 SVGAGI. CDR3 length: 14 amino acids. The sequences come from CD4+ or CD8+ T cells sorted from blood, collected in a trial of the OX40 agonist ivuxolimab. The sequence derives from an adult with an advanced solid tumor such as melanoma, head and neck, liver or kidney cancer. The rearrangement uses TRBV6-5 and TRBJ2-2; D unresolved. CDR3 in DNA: TGTGCCAGCAGCGACGGGCCGCCCGTCGGGGAGCTGTTTTTT. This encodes CASSDGPPVGELFF.